These 19 T cell receptor beta chains were sequenced from one sample in a study of OX40 agonist ivuxolimab in advanced cancers. Produced via immunoSEQ multiplex PCR; TCRdb's table is partial and in-frame only. The profile shows nearly 70,000 clones, more than 70% of them singletons. This specimen consisted of CD4+ or CD8+ T cells sorted from blood, obtained in a trial of the OX40 agonist ivuxolimab. These receptor sequences come from an adult with an advanced solid tumor such as melanoma, head and neck, liver or kidney cancer.

This sequence joins TRBV9 and TRBJ2-5; possible D gene TRBD1, 5 bases. Looked up from germline, CDR1 is SGDLS and CDR2 is YYNGEE. This CDR3 has 14 residues. V was clipped by 3 bases and J by 5 bases, with 14 bases between them. The CDR3: CASSALQGGETQYF. The CDR3 region has the DNA TGTGCCAGCAGCGCACTTCAGGGTGGTGAGACCCAGTACTTC.

This clone occurred once. The rearrangement uses TRBV11-3 and TRBJ1-1; TRBD1 matches 7 bases. Germline assignment: CDR1 SGHNT and CDR2 YENEEA. The trim removed 5 bases at V and 2 bases at J, leaving 8 bases unmatched. This CDR3 comprises 15 residues. The chain's CDR3 is CASSPGQATNTEAFF. As DNA, the CDR3 is TGTGCCAGCAGCCCAGGACAGGCTACCAACACTGAAGCTTTCTTT.

CDR3 loop: CASSLGDTYNEQFF. For the CDR3, the DNA is TGTGCCAGCAGCTTGGGCGATACCTACAATGAGCAGTTCTTC. This chain uses TRBV7-8 with TRBJ2-1; D call uncertain. The CDR3 extends over 14 amino acids. Germline V gene data show CDR1 as SGHVS and CDR2 as FQNEAQ. V dropped 3 bases and J dropped 2 bases, with 8 bases sitting between them.

The gene calls are TRBV5-1 and TRBJ1-1; D is uncertain. Germline assignment: CDR1 SGHRS and CDR2 YFSETQ. The CDR3 is 13 amino acids. Trimming shortened V by 3 bases and J by 5 bases, and 11 bases separated the two germline ends. CDR3 DNA sequence: TGCGCCAGCAGCTCGTTTGCGAGTACTGAAGCTTTCTTT. Protein product: CASSSFASTEAFF.

This clone was seen a handful of times. Other DNA sequences within the sample encode an identical CDR3. V is TRBV18 and J is TRBJ2-5, with TRBD1 matching 9 bases. This CDR3 comprises 15 residues. Germline V CDR1 and CDR2: KGHSH, LQKENI. The V gene end was trimmed by 6 bases and the J gene end by 3 bases; junction bases not matched to a gene: 8. CDR3 region: CASSPGDRGEETQYF. CDR3 coding DNA: TGTGCCAGCTCGCCCGGCGACAGGGGGGAAGAGACCCAGTACTTC.

The chain recombines TRBV18 with TRBJ2-7, with 11 bases that match TRBD1. CDR1 is KGHSH, CDR2 LQKENI, per germline. The CDR3 totals 15 residues. V trimming: 1 base; J trimming: 5 bases; junction bases outside the gene matches: 4. CDR3 coding DNA: TGTGCCAGCTCACCACTTGGGACAGGGGGAAACGAGCAGTACTTC. Translation: CASSPLGTGGNEQYF.

J is TRBJ1-2 and V is TRBV5-5, with D unclear. Germline CDR1 is SGHKS and CDR2 is YYEKEE (reference sequence). Trimming took off 4 bases at V and 5 bases at J, with 9 bases between the two ends. This CDR3 has 12 residues. The CDR3 region is CASSQDFYGYTF. For the CDR3, the DNA is TGTGCCAGCAGCCAGGACTTTTATGGCTACACCTTC.

The V gene is TRBV5-1, the J gene TRBJ2-7, with 8 bases aligning to TRBD1. This CDR3 region has 15 residues. Germline V gene sequence: CDR1 SGHRS, CDR2 YFSETQ. V gave up 0 bases and J gave up 2 bases; unmatched junction bases: 4. The CDR3 nucleotides read TGCGCCAGCAGCTTGGATGGACAGGGACCCTACGAGCAGTACTTC. This codes for CASSLDGQGPYEQYF. The entire variable domain, with the rest obtained from reference TRBV5-1 and TRBJ2-7, is as follows: KAGVTQTPRYLIKTRGQQVTLSCSPISGHRSVSWYQQTPGQGLQFLFEYFSETQRNKGNFPGRFSGRQFSNSRSEMNVSTLELGDSALYLCASSLDGQGPYEQYFGPGTRLTVT.

This clone was found a few times. J is TRBJ2-3 and V is TRBV30; 9 positions agree with TRBD2. In germline, CDR1 is GTSNPN, CDR2 SVGIG (reference sequence). The CDR3 loop spans 15 amino acids. J lost 6 bases, V lost 0 bases, and 7 bases had no gene match. The CDR3 sequence: CAWSVGGGAGDTQYF. CDR3 coding DNA: TGTGCCTGGAGTGTGGGCGGGGGGGCAGGCGATACGCAGTATTTT.

This chain uses TRBV6-1 with TRBJ1-1, with D unresolved. The CDR3 loop spans 14 amino acids. Germline loops: CDR1 MNHNS, CDR2 SASEGT. The germline V and J ends were trimmed by 5 bases and 2 bases, with 12 bases remaining between them. In DNA, the CDR3 is TGTGCCAGCAGTTGGTCCATAGCAAACACTGAAGCTTTCTTT. This codes for CASSWSIANTEAFF.

The chain couples TRBV6-6 to TRBJ1-5; tentatively, D is TRBD1 (5 bases). The germline gives CDR1 MNHNY, CDR2 SVGAGI (reference sequence). With 2 bases removed from V and 7 bases from J, the gap between germline ends came to 12 bases. This CDR3 has 14 amino acids. The CDR3 is CASSYAGGVQPQHF. CDR3 nucleotides: TGTGCCAGCAGTTACGCTGGAGGGGTGCAGCCCCAGCATTTT.

V is TRBV5-1 and J is TRBJ1-1; unclear D gene. V gave up 0 bases and J gave up 1 base, with 10 bases separating them. Germline CDR1 reads SGHRS; CDR2 reads YFSETQ. The length of the CDR3 is 15 residues. Here the CDR3 DNA reads TGCGCCAGCAGCTTGGGGGCGGTGTGGAACACTGAAGCTTTCTTT. This gives the protein CASSLGAVWNTEAFF.

This chain uses TRBV9 with TRBJ2-5, with TRBD1 matching 7 bases. The trim removed 7 bases at V and 4 bases at J, leaving 7 bases unmatched. The CDR3 contains 13 residues. Germline loops: CDR1 SGDLS, CDR2 YYNGEE. The CDR3 DNA reads TGTGCCAGCTCCGTAAGGGGGCGAGAGACCCAGTACTTC. The encoded protein is CASSVRGRETQYF.

V is TRBV7-2 and J is TRBJ1-2; the D gene is possibly TRBD1 (6 bases). V was cut by 5 bases and J by 8 bases, with 15 bases left in between. Germline values: CDR1 SGHTA, CDR2 FQGNSA. The CDR3 sequence is 13 residues long. CDR3 protein: CASSPGWGRGYTF. CDR3 DNA sequence: TGTGCCAGCAGCCCCGGATGGGGGCGCGGCTACACCTTC.

The CDR3 loop is CAWTQGLENEKLFF. The CDR3 DNA is TGTGCCTGGACCCAAGGATTGGAGAATGAAAAACTGTTTTTT. This chain uses TRBV30 with TRBJ1-4, with no clear D. Trimming took 4 bases from V and 5 from J, leaving 14 bases between them. The germline CDR1 and CDR2 sequences are GTSNPN and SVGIG (reference sequence). The CDR3 consists of 14 residues.

This chain connects TRBV2 to TRBJ2-1, with D perhaps matching TRBD2 (6 bases). CDR1 and CDR2 from the germline V gene are SNHLY and FYNNEI. CDR3 size: 15 residues. V shed 7 bases and J shed 9 bases, with 22 bases lying between them. CDR3 sequence (DNA): TGTGCCAGCATACCACCTAGGGACTTAGCGGTTGAGCAGTTCTTC. It yields the protein CASIPPRDLAVEQFF.

The chain is built from TRBV11-3 and TRBJ2-2; D is possibly TRBD2 (6 bases). V gave up 6 bases and J gave up 1 base, with 18 bases separating them. Germline V gene sequence: CDR1 SGHNT, CDR2 YENEEA. CDR3 length: 17 amino acids. CDR3 sequence: CASSRFGGSENTGELFF. In DNA, the CDR3 is TGTGCCAGCAGTAGGTTTGGGGGGTCCGAGAACACCGGGGAGCTGTTTTTT. The full variable domain, completed using reference TRBV11-3 and TRBJ2-2, is EAGVVQSPRYKIIEKKQPVAFWCNPISGHNTLYWYLQNLGQGPELLIRYENEEAVDDSQLPKDRFSAERLKGVDSTLKIQPAELGDSAVYLCASSRFGGSENTGELFFGEGSRLTVL.

The chain combines TRBV7-2 with TRBJ2-1; 10 bases map to TRBD2. CDR1 is SGHTA and CDR2 is FQGNSA in the germline V gene. The ends lost 1 base at V and 8 bases at J; junction bases unmatched: 17. The CDR3 sequence is 19 residues long. CDR3 in amino acids: CASSLVLAGEGTMRDEQFF. DNA for the CDR3: TGTGCCAGCAGCTTAGTGCTAGCGGGAGAGGGGACAATGAGGGATGAGCAGTTCTTC. The full variable domain, in which reference TRBV7-2 and TRBJ2-1 provide the parts outside the CDR3, is GAGVSQSPSNKVTEKGKDVELRCDPISGHTALYWYRQSLGQGLEFLIYFQGNSAPDKSGLPSDRFSAERTGGSVSTLTIQRTQQEDSAVYLCASSLVLAGEGTMRDEQFFGPGTRLTVL.

The chain couples TRBV4-1 to TRBJ2-5; 16 nucleotides line up with TRBD2. The CDR3 covers 17 residues. V shed 2 bases and J 5 bases; nucleotides not matched to a gene: 5. The V gene's germline CDR1 is MGHRA and CDR2 YSYEKL. In nucleotides, the CDR3 is TGCGCCAGCAGCCAACTAACGGGACTAGCGGGAGGGGAGACCCAGTACTTC. Its protein product is CASSQLTGLAGGETQYF.